This T cell receptor (beta chain) was recorded in a study of neurological immune-mediated disorders. The unsorted libraries were prepared from 2 million PBMCs (stored at -80 C). This clonotype showed up many times. TCRdb ran MiXCR on the 5' RACE reads and lists one entry per CDR3 protein. This table has roughly 65,000 distinct CDR3 sequences, under 5% appearing once. Sequencing used PBMCs. This receptor was obtained from a man in his forties or fifties with multiple sclerosis.

CDR3: CAIRLNGGNEQFF. Here the CDR3 DNA reads TGTGCCATCCGGCTAAACGGGGGCAATGAGCAGTTCTTC. The chain recombines TRBV10-3 with TRBJ2-1; tentative D call: TRBD2 (6 bases). V shed 8 bases and J shed 6 bases, with 14 bases lying between them. CDR3 length: 13 amino acids. CDR1 and CDR2 (germline): ENHRY, SYGVKD.